These 21 T cell receptor beta chains were all obtained from the same sample, sequenced in a study of human T cells and chemical hapten exposure. Researchers extracted total RNA from unfractionated whole blood. Using its own MiXCR run on the 5' RACE reads, TCRdb lists one record per CDR3 protein. The data contain roughly 81,000 distinct CDR3 sequences, more than 7.5% of them singletons. The receptors come from a male donor in good health.

Here the CDR3 DNA reads TGTGCCAGCAGTCCTCGACAGGGGCCCCGCGCAGATACGCAGTATTTT. Encoded protein: CASSPRQGPRADTQYF. V usage is TRBV25-1 and J usage is TRBJ2-3; 8 bases map to TRBD1. V dropped 5 bases and J dropped 4; count of bases not matched to a gene: 11. The CDR3 has 16 residues. Germline V gene lookup returns CDR1 MGHDK and CDR2 SYGVNS.

The chain carries TRBV6-2 or TRBV6-3 and TRBJ2-7; 9 nucleotides match TRBD1. V shed 0 bases, J shed 4 bases, and the junction held 4 bases outside the gene matches. The CDR3 consists of 15 residues. Germline V gene lookup returns CDR1 MNHEY and CDR2 SVGEGT. The CDR3 sequence: CASSYSRGTGYEQYF. CDR3 nucleotide sequence: TGTGCCAGCAGTTACTCGAGAGGGACAGGGTACGAGCAGTACTTC.

Written as DNA, the CDR3 is TGTGCCACCAGCAGAGGAGGGACAGGTAACACTGAAGCTTTCTTT. Its translation: CATSRGGTGNTEAFF. The chain carries TRBV15 and TRBJ1-1, with TRBD1 matching 8 bases. This CDR3 region has 15 residues. Per the germline V gene, CDR1 is LNHNV and CDR2 is YYDKDF (reference sequence). V dropped 1 base and J dropped 2; count of bases not matched to a gene: 3.

This clonotype was detected a few times. CDR3 residues: CASSGSSGSYNEQFF. The CDR3 nucleotides read TGTGCCAGCAGTGGGTCTAGCGGCTCCTACAATGAGCAGTTCTTC. This chain uses TRBV6-4 with TRBJ2-1, with TRBD2 matching over 7 bases. The CDR3 runs to 15 residues. CDR1 is MRHNA, CDR2 SNTAGT, per germline. Trimming cost V 4 bases and J 0 bases; bases outside gene matches: 3.

In this sample, this clonotype turned up a few times. This chain uses TRBV5-1 with TRBJ1-1, with TRBD1 matching over 7 bases. The length of the CDR3 is 23 residues. Germline CDR1 reads SGHRS; CDR2 reads YFSETQ. With 0 bases clipped from V and 0 bases from J, the junction kept 26 bases outside the gene matches. CDR3 region: CASSLATDPPGTVASLLNTEAFF. CDR3 sequence (DNA): TGCGCCAGCAGCTTGGCTACGGACCCACCAGGGACAGTGGCCTCGCTATTGAACACTGAAGCTTTCTTT. Filled out from reference TRBV5-1 and TRBJ1-1, the complete variable domain reads KAGVTQTPRYLIKTRGQQVTLSCSPISGHRSVSWYQQTPGQGLQFLFEYFSETQRNKGNFPGRFSGRQFSNSRSEMNVSTLELGDSALYLCASSLATDPPGTVASLLNTEAFFGQGTRLTVV.

This clonotype was detected only a few times. This chain joins TRBV4-2 and TRBJ2-1; 13 nucleotides line up with TRBD2. This CDR3 contains 16 residues. Unmatched junction bases numbered 7, after V lost 4 bases and J lost 7 bases. CDR1 and CDR2 from the germline V gene are LGHNA and YNFKEQ. CDR3 nucleotides: TGTGCCAGCAGCCCCAGGACTAGCGGGAGTTTAAATGAGCAGTTCTTC. This codes for CASSPRTSGSLNEQFF.

This clonotype was counted ten times or more. The rearrangement links TRBV15 to TRBJ1-2; D is ambiguous. CDR1 is LNHNV, CDR2 YYDKDF, per germline (reference sequence). The CDR3 spans 16 residues. The germline V and J ends were trimmed by 0 bases and 0 bases, with 11 bases remaining between them. The CDR3 DNA reads as TGTGCCACCAGCAGAGATGAAATGGACGCTAACTATGGCTACACCTTC. Its translation: CATSRDEMDANYGYTF.

In its sample, this clonotype was seen a few times. The junction differs from germline at one of its ends, possibly a read error. V and J are TRBV11-2 and TRBJ2-1; D ambiguous. The germline V gene encodes CDR1 SGHAT and CDR2 FQNNGV. The CDR3 runs to 12 residues. This chain's CDR3 is CDSSITYNEQFF. The DNA of the CDR3 is TGTGACAGCAGCATAACCTACAATGAGCAGTTCTTC.

This clonotype was recorded a few times. V and J are TRBV18 and TRBJ2-7; D perhaps matches TRBD1 (5 bases). The CDR3 extends over 14 amino acids. From germline, CDR1 is KGHSH and CDR2 LQKENI. V lost 1 base to trimming and J lost 4 bases, with 11 bases between them. Here the CDR3 DNA reads TGTGCCAGCTCACCACTGGGGCGTCTATACGAGCAGTACTTC. As protein: CASSPLGRLYEQYF.

This clonotype has ten or more counts. The V gene is TRBV20-1, the J gene TRBJ2-3; D may be TRBD1 (5 bases). The length of the CDR3 is 14 residues. The V and J ends lost 2 bases and 2 bases respectively, with 11 bases between them. Germline V gene data show CDR1 as DFQATT and CDR2 as SNEGSKA (reference sequence). In DNA form, the CDR3 reads TGCAGTGCTAGACCCCTGACAGTCACAGATACGCAGTATTTT. This gives the protein CSARPLTVTDTQYF.

This clonotype was found many times. The V gene is TRBV7-7, the J gene TRBJ1-1; D is unclear. Trimming removed 2 bases at V and 2 bases at J, with 6 bases between. The CDR3 has 13 amino acids. The germline gives CDR1 SSHAT, CDR2 FNYEAQ (reference sequence). The CDR3 sequence: CASSLQKNTEAFF. The CDR3 DNA reads TGTGCCAGCAGCTTACAGAAAAACACTGAAGCTTTCTTT. Full variable domain (outside the CDR3, taken from reference TRBV7-7 and TRBJ1-1): GAGVSQSPRYKVTKRGQDVTLRCDPISSHATLYWYQQALGQGPEFLTYFNYEAQPDKSGLPSDRFSAERPEGSISTLTIQRTEQRDSAMYRCASSLQKNTEAFFGQGTRLTVV.

This clonotype was counted between two and nine times. This chain joins TRBV30 and TRBJ1-2; 7 bases agree with TRBD1. The ends lost 4 bases at V and 0 bases at J; junction bases unmatched: 14. Germline CDR1 is GTSNPN and CDR2 is SVGIG (reference sequence). The CDR3 consists of 17 residues. This chain's CDR3 is CAWKSRDSLYPNYGYTF. As DNA, the CDR3 is TGTGCCTGGAAGTCCCGGGACAGTCTCTATCCTAACTATGGCTACACCTTC.

This clonotype was picked up a small number of times. The rearrangement joins TRBV24-1 to TRBJ2-1, with TRBD1 matching over 8 bases. V was pared by 4 bases and J by 4 bases, with 14 bases of the junction left unmatched. This CDR3 contains 18 residues. Per the germline V gene, CDR1 is KGHDR and CDR2 is SFDVKD. The CDR3 DNA is TGTGCCACCAGTGACTCGCCGACCCCGGGACAGGTTTACAATGAGCAGTTCTTC. Encoded protein: CATSDSPTPGQVYNEQFF.

The chain links TRBV12-3 or TRBV12-4 to TRBJ2-2, with a tentative D call TRBD1 (5 bases). Trimming took 4 bases from V and 4 from J, leaving 16 bases between them. The CDR3 contains 16 residues. The CDR3 DNA follows: TGTGCCAGCAGTTCCTCGGTAGGGGTGAGCACCGGGGAGCTGTTTTTT. This gives the protein CASSSSVGVSTGELFF.

This clonotype has ten or more counts. The rearrangement uses TRBV29-1 and TRBJ2-7; D assignment may be TRBD1 or TRBD2 (5 bases each). Germline CDR1 reads SQVTM; CDR2 reads ANQGSEA. CDR3 length: 13 residues. The V and J ends lost 5 bases and 2 bases respectively, with 13 bases between them. The CDR3 sequence: CSVRRDGTYEQYF. The CDR3 DNA reads as TGCAGCGTTCGTCGGGACGGAACCTACGAGCAGTACTTC.

This clonotype has only a few counts. The J gene is TRBJ2-7, the V gene TRBV20-1, with 7 bases lining up with TRBD2. This CDR3 has 19 amino acids. CDR1 and CDR2 from the germline V gene are DFQATT and SNEGSKA (reference sequence). With 0 bases clipped from V and 5 bases from J, the junction kept 22 bases outside the gene matches. The DNA of the CDR3 is TGCAGTGCTAGAGATCCTCGGCGGAGTGGCGCGGGAGTCCCCAACGAGCAGTACTTC. It is translated as CSARDPRRSGAGVPNEQYF.

This clonotype was counted ten times or more. V and J are TRBV6-6 and TRBJ2-5; 8 bases agree with TRBD1. The CDR3 loop spans 15 amino acids. Germline lookup yields CDR1 MNHNY and CDR2 SVGAGI (reference sequence). V shed 5 bases, J shed 4 bases, and the junction held 9 bases outside the gene matches. As DNA, the CDR3 is TGTGCCAGCAGTCCGGGGACAGGAGATTCAGAGACCCAGTACTTC. Translated: CASSPGTGDSETQYF.

This clonotype was seen a few times. V is TRBV10-3 and J is TRBJ2-1; possibly TRBD2 for D (6 bases). The V gene's germline CDR1 is ENHRY and CDR2 SYGVKD. The CDR3 covers 14 residues. Between the trimmed V and J ends, which lost 4 bases and 10 bases, there was a span of 17 bases. The CDR3, as DNA: TGTGCCATCAGTGTGGGAGGCCGGTCGGACGAGCAGTTCTTC. Translating it yields CAISVGGRSDEQFF.

Concerning this clonotype itself: A read error may be the cause here, since a much bigger clone is one base away. This rearrangement joins TRBV20-1 to TRBJ2-1, with 11 bases aligning to TRBD2. Germline CDR1 is DFQATT and CDR2 is SNEGSKA (reference sequence). The CDR3 runs 15 residues. The CDR3 region has the DNA TGCAGTGCTAGAGGTCCTAGCGGGGGGTGGGATGAGCAGCTCTTC. Translating gives CSARGPSGGWDEQLF.

Ten or more counts support this clonotype. This chain links TRBV12-3 or TRBV12-4 with TRBJ2-1; D remains unclear. CDR3 length: 12 amino acids. Trimming cost V 4 bases and J 6 bases, with 7 bases left between them. CDR3 in amino acids: CASSSPGNEQFF. Here the CDR3 DNA reads TGTGCCAGCAGTTCCCCGGGCAATGAGCAGTTCTTC.

J is TRBJ2-1 and V is TRBV29-1; 15 nucleotides line up with TRBD2. CDR1 and CDR2 (germline): SQVTM, ANQGSEA. V was clipped by 7 bases and J by 4 bases; unmatched bases: 11. The CDR3 covers 17 residues. The CDR3: CSGQPGLAGGWYNEQFF. The CDR3 DNA is TGCAGCGGGCAGCCGGGACTAGCGGGGGGTTGGTACAATGAGCAGTTCTTC.